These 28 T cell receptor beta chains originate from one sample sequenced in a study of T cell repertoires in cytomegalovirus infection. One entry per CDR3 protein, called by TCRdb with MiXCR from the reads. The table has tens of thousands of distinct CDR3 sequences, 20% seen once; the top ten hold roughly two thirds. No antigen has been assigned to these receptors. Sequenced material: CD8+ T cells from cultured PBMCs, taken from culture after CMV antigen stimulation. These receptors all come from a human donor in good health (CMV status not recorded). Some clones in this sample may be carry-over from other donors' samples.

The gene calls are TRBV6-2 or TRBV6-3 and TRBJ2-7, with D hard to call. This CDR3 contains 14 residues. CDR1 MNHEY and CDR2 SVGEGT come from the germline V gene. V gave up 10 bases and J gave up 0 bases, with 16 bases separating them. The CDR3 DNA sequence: TGTGCCACCGCTGCCGGGCCTTACTCCTACGAGCAGTACTTC. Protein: CATAAGPYSYEQYF.

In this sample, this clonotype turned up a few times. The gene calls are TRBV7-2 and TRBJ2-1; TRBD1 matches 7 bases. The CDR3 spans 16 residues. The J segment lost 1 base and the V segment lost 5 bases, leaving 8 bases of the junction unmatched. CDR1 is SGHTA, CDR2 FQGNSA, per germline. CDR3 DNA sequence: TGTGCCAGCAGCCCCCGAACAGGGGTTTCCTACAATGAGCAGTTCTTC. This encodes CASSPRTGVSYNEQFF.

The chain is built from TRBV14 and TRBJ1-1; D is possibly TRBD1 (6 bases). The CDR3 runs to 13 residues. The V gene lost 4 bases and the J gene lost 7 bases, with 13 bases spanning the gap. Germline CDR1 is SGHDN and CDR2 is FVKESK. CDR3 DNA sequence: TGTGCCAGCAGCCCGGGGGGAGGGGGTGAAGCTTTCTTT. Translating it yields CASSPGGGGEAFF. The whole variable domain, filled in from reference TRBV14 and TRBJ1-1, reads EAGVTQFPSHSVIEKGQTVTLRCDPISGHDNLYWYRRVMGKEIKFLLHFVKESKQDESGMPNNRFLAERTGGTYSTLKVQPAELEDSGVYFCASSPGGGGEAFFGQGTRLTVV.

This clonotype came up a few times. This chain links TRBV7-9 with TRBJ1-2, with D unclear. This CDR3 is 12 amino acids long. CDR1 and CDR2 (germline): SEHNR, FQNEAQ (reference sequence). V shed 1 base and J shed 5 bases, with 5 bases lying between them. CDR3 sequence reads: CASSLGSYGYTF. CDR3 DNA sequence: TGTGCCAGCAGCTTAGGTAGTTATGGCTACACCTTC.

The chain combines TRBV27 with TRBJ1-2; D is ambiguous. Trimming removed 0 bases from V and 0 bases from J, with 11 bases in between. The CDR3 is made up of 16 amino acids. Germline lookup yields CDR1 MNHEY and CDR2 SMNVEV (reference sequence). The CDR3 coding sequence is TGTGCCAGCAGTTTATCGAACGGCAGATCTAACTATGGCTACACCTTC. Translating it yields CASSLSNGRSNYGYTF.

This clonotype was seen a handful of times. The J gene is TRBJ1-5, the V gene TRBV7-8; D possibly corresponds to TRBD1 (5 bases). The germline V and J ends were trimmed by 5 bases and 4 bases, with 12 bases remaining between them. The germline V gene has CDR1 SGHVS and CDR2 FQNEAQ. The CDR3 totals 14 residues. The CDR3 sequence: CASSRTGGNQPQHF. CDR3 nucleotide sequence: TGTGCCAGCAGCAGGACTGGGGGGAATCAGCCCCAGCATTTT. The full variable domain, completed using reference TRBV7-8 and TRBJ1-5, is GAGVSQSPRYKVAKRGQDVALRCDPISGHVSLFWYQQALGQGPEFLTYFQNEAQLDKSGLPSDRFFAERPEGSVSTLKIQRTQQEDSAVYLCASSRTGGNQPQHFGDGTRLSIL.

The CDR3: CASSDQGYGYTF. The CDR3 nucleotides are TGTGCCAGCAGTGACCAGGGATATGGCTACACCTTC. V is TRBV25-1 and J is TRBJ1-2, with D possibly TRBD1 on 5 matching bases. The length of the CDR3 is 12 residues. The ends were cut back, 3 bases at V and 5 bases at J, with 7 bases in the middle. Germline lookup yields CDR1 MGHDK and CDR2 SYGVNS.

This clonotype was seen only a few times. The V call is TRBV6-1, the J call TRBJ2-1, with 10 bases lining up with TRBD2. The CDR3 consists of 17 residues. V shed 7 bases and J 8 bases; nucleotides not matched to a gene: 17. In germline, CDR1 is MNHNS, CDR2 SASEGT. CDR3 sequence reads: CASTNPPRVAGGHEQFF. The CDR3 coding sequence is TGTGCCAGCACCAATCCTCCCCGGGTAGCGGGGGGTCATGAGCAGTTCTTC.

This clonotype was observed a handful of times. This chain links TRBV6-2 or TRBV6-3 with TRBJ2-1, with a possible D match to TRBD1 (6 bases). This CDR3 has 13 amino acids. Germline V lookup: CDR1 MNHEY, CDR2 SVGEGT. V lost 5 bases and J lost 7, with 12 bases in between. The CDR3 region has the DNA TGTGCCAGCAGTAGACAGGTTTGGAATGAGCAGTTCTTC. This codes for CASSRQVWNEQFF.

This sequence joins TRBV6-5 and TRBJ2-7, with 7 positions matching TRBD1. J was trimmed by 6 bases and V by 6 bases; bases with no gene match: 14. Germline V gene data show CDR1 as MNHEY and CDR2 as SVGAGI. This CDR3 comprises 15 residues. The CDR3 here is CASRPRTGTNPEQYF. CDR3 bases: TGTGCCAGCAGACCACGGACAGGAACTAATCCCGAGCAGTACTTC.

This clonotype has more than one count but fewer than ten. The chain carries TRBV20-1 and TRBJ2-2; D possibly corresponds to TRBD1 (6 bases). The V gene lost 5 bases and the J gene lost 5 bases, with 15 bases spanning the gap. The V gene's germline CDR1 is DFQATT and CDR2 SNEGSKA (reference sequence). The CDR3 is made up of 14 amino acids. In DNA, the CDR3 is TGCAGTGCTGCAGACAGGACTCGAACCGGGGAGCTGTTTTTT. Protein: CSAADRTRTGELFF.

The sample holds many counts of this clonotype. The CDR3 sequence is CASSSTSGDNEQFF. In nucleotides, the CDR3 is TGTGCCAGCAGCTCGACTAGCGGGGACAATGAGCAGTTCTTC. V is TRBV11-2 and J is TRBJ2-1; 11 bases match TRBD2. The CDR3 totals 14 residues. Germline V CDR1 and CDR2: SGHAT, FQNNGV. V dropped 4 bases and J dropped 5; count of bases not matched to a gene: 1. Looking up the rest from reference TRBV11-2 and TRBJ2-1 gives the full variable domain: EAGVAQSPRYKIIEKRQSVAFWCNPISGHATLYWYQQILGQGPKLLIQFQNNGVVDDSQLPKDRFSAERLKGVDSTLKIQPAKLEDSAVYLCASSSTSGDNEQFFGPGTRLTVL.

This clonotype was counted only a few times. The CDR3 DNA is TGTGCCAGCAGTGACAGGGACAATGAGCAGTTCTTC. Residues: CASSDRDNEQFF. The chain couples TRBV6-2 or TRBV6-3 to TRBJ2-1; 7 nucleotides line up with TRBD1. Germline assignment: CDR1 MNHEY and CDR2 SVGEGT. This CDR3 contains 12 residues. J was trimmed by 5 bases and V by 5 bases; bases with no gene match: 0.

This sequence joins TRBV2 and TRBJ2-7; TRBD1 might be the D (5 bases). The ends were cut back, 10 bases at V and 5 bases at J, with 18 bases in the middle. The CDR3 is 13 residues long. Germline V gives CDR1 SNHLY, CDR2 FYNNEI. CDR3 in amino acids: CAILLTVNNEQYF. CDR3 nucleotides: TGTGCCATTCTCCTGACAGTTAATAACGAGCAGTACTTC.

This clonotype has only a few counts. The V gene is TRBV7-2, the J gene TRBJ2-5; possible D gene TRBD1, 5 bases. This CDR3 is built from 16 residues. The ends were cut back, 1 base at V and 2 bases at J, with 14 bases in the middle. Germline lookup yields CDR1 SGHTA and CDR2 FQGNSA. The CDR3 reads CASSLDPRESQETQYF. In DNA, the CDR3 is TGTGCCAGCAGCTTAGACCCCAGGGAATCACAAGAGACCCAGTACTTC.

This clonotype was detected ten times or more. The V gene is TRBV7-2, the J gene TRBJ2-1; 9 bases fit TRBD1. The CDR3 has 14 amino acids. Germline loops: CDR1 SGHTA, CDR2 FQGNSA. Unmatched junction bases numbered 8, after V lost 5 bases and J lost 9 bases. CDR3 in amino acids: CASSRGQGRAEQFF. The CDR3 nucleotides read TGTGCCAGCAGCCGGGGACAGGGAAGGGCTGAGCAGTTCTTC.

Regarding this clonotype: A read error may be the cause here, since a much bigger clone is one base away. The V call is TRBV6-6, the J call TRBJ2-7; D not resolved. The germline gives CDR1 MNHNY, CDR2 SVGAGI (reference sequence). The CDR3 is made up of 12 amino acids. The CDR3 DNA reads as TGTGCCAGCAGTTCAGGTGCCTACGAGAAGTACTTC. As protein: CASSSGAYEKYF.

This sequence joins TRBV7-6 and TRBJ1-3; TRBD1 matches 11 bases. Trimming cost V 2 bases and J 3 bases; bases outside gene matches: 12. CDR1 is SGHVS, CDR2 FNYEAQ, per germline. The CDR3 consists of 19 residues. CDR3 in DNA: TGTGCCAGCAGCTTAAGAGGACAGGGGGCTTACAGAGGTGGAAACACCATATATTTT. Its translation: CASSLRGQGAYRGGNTIYF.

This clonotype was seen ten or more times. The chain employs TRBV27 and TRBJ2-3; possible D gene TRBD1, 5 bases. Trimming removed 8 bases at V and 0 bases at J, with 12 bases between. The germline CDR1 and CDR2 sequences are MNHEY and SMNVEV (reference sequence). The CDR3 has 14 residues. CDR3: CASQTDLSTDTQYF. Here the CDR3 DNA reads TGTGCCAGCCAGACAGATCTTAGCACAGATACGCAGTATTTT.

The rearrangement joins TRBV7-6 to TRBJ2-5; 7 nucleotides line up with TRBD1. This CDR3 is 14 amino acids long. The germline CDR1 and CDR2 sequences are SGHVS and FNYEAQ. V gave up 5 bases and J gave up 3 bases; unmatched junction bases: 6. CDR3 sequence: CASSPLTGKETQYF. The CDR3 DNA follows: TGTGCCAGCAGCCCCTTGACAGGGAAAGAGACCCAGTACTTC.

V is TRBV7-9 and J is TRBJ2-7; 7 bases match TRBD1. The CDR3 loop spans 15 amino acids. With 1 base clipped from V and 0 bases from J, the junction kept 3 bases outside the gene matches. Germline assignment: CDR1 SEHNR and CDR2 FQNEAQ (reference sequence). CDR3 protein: CASSLDRGFSYEQYF. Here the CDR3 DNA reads TGTGCCAGCAGCTTAGACAGGGGATTCTCCTACGAGCAGTACTTC.

The DNA of the CDR3 is TGTGCCAGCAGCTTAGTGGCCATGAACACTGAAGCTTTCTTT. Translation gives CASSLVAMNTEAFF. V gene TRBV7-8 combines with J gene TRBJ1-1; D gene uncertain. The V gene's germline CDR1 is SGHVS and CDR2 FQNEAQ. Between the trimmed V and J ends, which lost 1 base and 0 bases, there was a span of 6 bases. This CDR3 region has 14 residues. Supplemented by reference TRBV7-8 and TRBJ1-1, the full variable domain reads GAGVSQSPRYKVAKRGQDVALRCDPISGHVSLFWYQQALGQGPEFLTYFQNEAQLDKSGLPSDRFFAERPEGSVSTLKIQRTQQEDSAVYLCASSLVAMNTEAFFGQGTRLTVV.

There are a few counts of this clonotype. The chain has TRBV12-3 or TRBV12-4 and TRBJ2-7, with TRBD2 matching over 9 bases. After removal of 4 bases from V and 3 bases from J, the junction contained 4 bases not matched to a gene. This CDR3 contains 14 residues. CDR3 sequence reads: CASSYSGGLYEQYF. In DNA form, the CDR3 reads TGTGCCAGCAGTTATAGCGGGGGCCTCTACGAGCAGTACTTC.

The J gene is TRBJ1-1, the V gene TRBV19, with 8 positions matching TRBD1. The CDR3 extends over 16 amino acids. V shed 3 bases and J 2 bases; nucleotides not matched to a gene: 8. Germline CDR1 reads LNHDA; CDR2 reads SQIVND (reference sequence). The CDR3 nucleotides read TGTGCCAGTAGTATTCAGGGGGCGTTGGGTAACACTGAAGCTTTCTTT. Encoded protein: CASSIQGALGNTEAFF. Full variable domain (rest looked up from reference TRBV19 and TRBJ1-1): DGGITQSPKYLFRKEGQNVTLSCEQNLNHDAMYWYRQDPGQGLRLIYYSQIVNDFQKGDIAEGYSVSREKKESFPLTVTSAQKNPTAFYLCASSIQGALGNTEAFFGQGTRLTVV.

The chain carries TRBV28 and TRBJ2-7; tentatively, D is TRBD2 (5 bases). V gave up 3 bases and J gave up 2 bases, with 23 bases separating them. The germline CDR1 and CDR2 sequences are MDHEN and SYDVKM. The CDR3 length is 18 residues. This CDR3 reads CASSFPSGLSAPAYEQYF. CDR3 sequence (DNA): TGTGCCAGCAGTTTTCCCAGCGGCCTCTCAGCACCTGCCTACGAGCAGTACTTC. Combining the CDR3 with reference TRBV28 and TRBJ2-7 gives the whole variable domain DVKVTQSSRYLVKRTGEKVFLECVQDMDHENMFWYRQDPGLGLRLIYFSYDVKMKEKGDIPEGYSVSREKKERFSLILESASTNQTSMYLCASSFPSGLSAPAYEQYFGPGTRLTVT.

This CDR3 reads CASSFETQSFYEQYF. CDR3 nucleotide sequence: TGTGCCAGCAGCTTTGAGACCCAGAGTTTTTACGAGCAGTACTTC. V usage is TRBV7-9 and J usage is TRBJ2-7; D gene uncertain. V lost 3 bases and J 4 bases, leaving 16 bases between the germline ends. The CDR3 covers 15 residues. Germline V gene lookup returns CDR1 SEHNR and CDR2 FQNEAQ (reference sequence). Full variable domain (missing parts from reference TRBV7-9 and TRBJ2-7): DTGVSQNPRHKITKRGQNVTFRCDPISEHNRLYWYRQTLGQGPEFLTYFQNEAQLEKSRLLSDRFSAERPKGSFSTLEIQRTEQGDSAMYLCASSFETQSFYEQYFGPGTRLTVT.

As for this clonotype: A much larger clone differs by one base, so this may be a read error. CDR3 sequence: CVSSSAGPYNEQFF. CDR3 bases: TGTGTCAGTAGTTCAGCAGGCCCATACAATGAGCAGTTCTTC. V gene TRBV19 combines with J gene TRBJ2-1, with D unresolved. Germline V gives CDR1 LNHDA, CDR2 SQIVND (reference sequence). The length of the CDR3 is 14 residues.

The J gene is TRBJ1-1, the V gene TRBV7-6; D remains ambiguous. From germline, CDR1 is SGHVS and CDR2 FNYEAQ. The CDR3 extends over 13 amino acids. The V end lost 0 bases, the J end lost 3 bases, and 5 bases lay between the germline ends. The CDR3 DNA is TGTGCCAGCAGCTTAGCCGGCTACACTGAAGCTTTCTTT. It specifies CASSLAGYTEAFF.